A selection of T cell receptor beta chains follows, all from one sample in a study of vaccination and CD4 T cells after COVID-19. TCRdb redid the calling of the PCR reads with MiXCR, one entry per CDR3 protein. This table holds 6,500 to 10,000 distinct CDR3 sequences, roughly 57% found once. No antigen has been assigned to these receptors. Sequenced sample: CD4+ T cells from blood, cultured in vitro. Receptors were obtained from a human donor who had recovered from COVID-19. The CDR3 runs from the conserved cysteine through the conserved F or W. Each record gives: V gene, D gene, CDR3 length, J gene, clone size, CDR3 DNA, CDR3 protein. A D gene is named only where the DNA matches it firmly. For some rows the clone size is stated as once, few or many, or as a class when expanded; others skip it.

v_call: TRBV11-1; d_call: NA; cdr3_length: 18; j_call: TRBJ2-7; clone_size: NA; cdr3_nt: TGTGCCAGCAGCTTAGATCCCCCCGCCGGCGGATACCCCTACGAGCAGTACTTC; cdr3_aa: CASSLDPPAGGYPYEQYF
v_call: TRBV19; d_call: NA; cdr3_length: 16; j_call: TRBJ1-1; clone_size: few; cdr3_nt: TGTGCCAGTAGTATATCTCGGGGGTTTAAGAACACTGAAGCTTTCTTT; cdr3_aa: CASSISRGFKNTEAFF
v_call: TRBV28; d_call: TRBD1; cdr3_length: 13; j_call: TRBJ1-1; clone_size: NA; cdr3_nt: TGTGCCAGCAGTCGACAGGGGAACACTGAAGCTTTCTTT; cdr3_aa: CASSRQGNTEAFF
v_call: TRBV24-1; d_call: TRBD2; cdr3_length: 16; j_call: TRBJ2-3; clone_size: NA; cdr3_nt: TGTGCCACCAGTGAGTTCACTAGCGGGACCACAGATACGCAGTATTTT; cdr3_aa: CATSEFTSGTTDTQYF
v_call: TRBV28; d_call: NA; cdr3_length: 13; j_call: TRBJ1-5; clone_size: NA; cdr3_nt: TGTGCCAGCCTCGTGGGTAGCAATCAGCCCCAGCATTTT; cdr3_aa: CASLVGSNQPQHF
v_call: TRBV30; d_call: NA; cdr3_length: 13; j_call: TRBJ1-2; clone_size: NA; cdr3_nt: TGTGCCTGGAGTGTAAGTCAGAACTATGGCTACACCTTC; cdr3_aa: CAWSVSQNYGYTF
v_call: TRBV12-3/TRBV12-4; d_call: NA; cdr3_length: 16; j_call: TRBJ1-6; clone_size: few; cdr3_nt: TGTGCCAGCCGAACGGGTGGGCAGCTACTTAATTCACCCCTCCACTTT; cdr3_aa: CASRTGGQLLNSPLHF
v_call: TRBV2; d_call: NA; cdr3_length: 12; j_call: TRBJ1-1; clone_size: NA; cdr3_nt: TGTGCCAGCAGGGGATTGAACACTGAAGCTTTCTTT; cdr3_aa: CASRGLNTEAFF
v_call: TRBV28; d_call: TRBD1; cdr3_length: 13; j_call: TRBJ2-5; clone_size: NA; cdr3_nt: TGTGCCATCAGGGGGACAGGTCAAGAGACCCAGTACTTC; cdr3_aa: CAIRGTGQETQYF
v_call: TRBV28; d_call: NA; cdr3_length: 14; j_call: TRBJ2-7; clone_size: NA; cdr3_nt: TGTGCCAGCAGACTTTCCCAACCCCCTTACGAGCAGTACTTC; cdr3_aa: CASRLSQPPYEQYF
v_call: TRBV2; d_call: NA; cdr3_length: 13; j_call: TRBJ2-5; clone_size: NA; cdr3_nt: TGTGCCAGCAGATTAGACAGCCAAGAGACCCAGTACTTC; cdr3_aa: CASRLDSQETQYF
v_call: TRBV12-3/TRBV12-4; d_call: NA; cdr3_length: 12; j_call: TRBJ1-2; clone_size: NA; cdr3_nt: TGTGCCAGCAGTGGAAGACACTATGGCTACACCTTC; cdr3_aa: CASSGRHYGYTF
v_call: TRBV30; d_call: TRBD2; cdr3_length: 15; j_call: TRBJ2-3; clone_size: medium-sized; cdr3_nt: TGTGCCTGGACGCGCCTAGCGGGCTCCACAGATACGCAGTATTTT; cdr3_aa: CAWTRLAGSTDTQYF
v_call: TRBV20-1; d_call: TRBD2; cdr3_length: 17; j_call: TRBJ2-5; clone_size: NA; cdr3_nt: TGCAGTGCTAGAGATTTGGGACTAGCGGGGGGGAAAGAGACCCAGTACTTC; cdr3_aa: CSARDLGLAGGKETQYF
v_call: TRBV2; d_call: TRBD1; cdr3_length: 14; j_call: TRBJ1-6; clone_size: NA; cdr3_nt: TGTGCCAGCAAATGGGACAGGGATAATTCACCCCTCCACTTT; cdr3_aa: CASKWDRDNSPLHF
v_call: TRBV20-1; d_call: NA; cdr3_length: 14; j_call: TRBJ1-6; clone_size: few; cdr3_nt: TGCAGTGCTAGATCCGTAACCGATAATTCACCCCTCCACTTT; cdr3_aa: CSARSVTDNSPLHF
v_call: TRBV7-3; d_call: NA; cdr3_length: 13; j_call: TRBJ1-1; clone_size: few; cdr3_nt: TGTGCCAGCAGCTCTTCGGGTGGCACTGAAGCTTTCTTT; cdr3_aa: CASSSSGGTEAFF
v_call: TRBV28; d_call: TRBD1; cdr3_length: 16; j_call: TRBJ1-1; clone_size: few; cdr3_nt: TGTGCCAGCAGTTTAGGGACAGGGGTTATGAACACTGAAGCTTTCTTT; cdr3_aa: CASSLGTGVMNTEAFF
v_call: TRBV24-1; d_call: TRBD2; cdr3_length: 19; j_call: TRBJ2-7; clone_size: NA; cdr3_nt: TGTGCCACCAGTGATCCCCGGGCTAGCGGGGTCCTAAGCTCCTACGAGCAGTACTTC; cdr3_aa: CATSDPRASGVLSSYEQYF
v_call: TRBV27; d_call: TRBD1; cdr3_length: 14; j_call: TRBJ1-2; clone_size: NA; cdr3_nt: TGTGCCAGCAGTATGGGACAGGTCTTCTATGGCTACACCTTC; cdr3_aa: CASSMGQVFYGYTF
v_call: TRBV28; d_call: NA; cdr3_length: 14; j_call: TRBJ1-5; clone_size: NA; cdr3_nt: TGTGCCAGCAGGGGGGACGGGAGCTATCAGCCCCAGCATTTT; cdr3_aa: CASRGDGSYQPQHF